Listed below are T cell receptor beta chains from one sample, sequenced in a study of CD8 T cells in Susac syndrome. TCRdb recomputed calls from the immunoSEQ multiplex PCR reads with MiXCR, one row per CDR3 protein. Of tens of thousands of distinct CDR3 sequences listed, about 91% are singletons. The source material was CD8+ T cells from PBMCs. These receptors came from a human donor with multiple sclerosis. CDR3s include the opening cysteine and the closing phenylalanine or tryptophan. Fields, in order: clone size, V gene, D gene, J gene, CDR3 DNA, CDR3 protein. D genes are given only for firm matches. Only part of the rows carry a size: once, few, many, or a class if the clone is expanded.

>.|TRBV29-1|.|TRBJ2-1
TGCAGCGTTGTAGGGCGGGACTTCAGCAATGAGCAGTTCTTC
CSVVGRDFSNEQFF
>.|TRBV9|.|TRBJ1-1
TGTGCCAGCAGCCCCCGGTCTCATTTGAACACTGAAGCTTTCTTT
CASSPRSHLNTEAFF
>few|TRBV14|.|TRBJ2-1
TGTGCCAGCAGCCAAGAGAACCGGCGTTGGGGGGAGTTCTTC
CASSQENRRWGEFF
>.|TRBV13|.|TRBJ2-3
TGTGCCAGCAGCTTAAACAGGGAGAGCACAGATACGCAGTATTTT
CASSLNRESTDTQYF
>.|TRBV5-1|TRBD2|TRBJ2-1
TGCGCCAGCAGCCCACCCGGGGTAGCGGGGGCCCCGAGCTCCTACAATGAGCAGTTCTTC
CASSPPGVAGAPSSYNEQFF
>.|TRBV12-3/TRBV12-4|.|TRBJ2-7
TGTGCCAGCAGTTTCGGTTCCTACGAGCAGTACTTC
CASSFGSYEQYF
>once|TRBV7-6|TRBD2|TRBJ2-1
TGTGCCAGCAGCCCCTGGGTGAGCGGGAGGGCCTCCTACAATGAGCAGTTCTTC
CASSPWVSGRASYNEQFF
>.|TRBV29-1|.|TRBJ1-1
TGCAGCGTTGAAGGAGGGTTAGTCACTGAAGCTTTCTTT
CSVEGGLVTEAFF
>.|TRBV12-3/TRBV12-4|.|TRBJ2-5
TGTGCCAGCAGTTTAGCGGTTGGGGGCGGCCGGGAGACCCAGTACTTC
CASSLAVGGGRETQYF
>.|TRBV25-1|TRBD2|TRBJ2-1
TGTGCCAGCAGTGAAAGGGTAGCGGGAGGGCCTCCCCACGATGAGCAGTTCTTC
CASSERVAGGPPHDEQFF
>.|TRBV2|.|TRBJ2-3
TGTGCCAGCAGTGATGATGGGGCCAACACAGATACGCAGTATTTT
CASSDDGANTDTQYF
>.|TRBV9|TRBD1|TRBJ1-1
TGTGCCAGCAGCGCTGCAGGGGGCGCGGACACTGAAGTTTTCTTT
CASSAAGGADTEVFF
>.|TRBV6-5|TRBD2|TRBJ2-1
TGTGCCAGCAGTTACGTGGCGGGGGGGCAGTCCTACAATGAGCAGTTCTTC
CASSYVAGGQSYNEQFF
>.|TRBV5-1|.|TRBJ1-4
TGCGCCAGCAGCTTATCAGGGTTCGACGAAAAACTGTTTTTT
CASSLSGFDEKLFF
>.|TRBV9|TRBD1|TRBJ2-6
TGTGCCAGCAGCGTCCGGGACAGGGACCGCTCTGGGGCCAACGTCCTGACTTTC
CASSVRDRDRSGANVLTF
>.|TRBV12-3/TRBV12-4|.|TRBJ2-3
TGTGCCAGCAGTTTAGGGTCCAGCACAGATACGCAGTATTTT
CASSLGSSTDTQYF
>.|TRBV28|.|TRBJ1-5
TGTGCCAGCAGTTTGGGTCAGCCCCAGCATTTT
CASSLGQPQHF
>.|TRBV28|.|TRBJ2-7
TGTGCCAGCAGTTTCGGACCAATGGTAGTGGACTTC
CASSFGPMVVDF
>.|TRBV12-3/TRBV12-4|.|TRBJ2-2
TGTGCCAGCAGTCCTCAAAGACATCTGAACACCGGGGAGCTGTTTTTT
CASSPQRHLNTGELFF
>.|TRBV6-2/TRBV6-3|.|TRBJ1-2
TGTGCCAGCAGTAAAGGGAATAACTATGGCTACACCTTC
CASSKGNNYGYTF
>.|TRBV28|.|TRBJ2-7
TGTGCCAGCAGTGATAATCCCTACGAGCAGTACTTC
CASSDNPYEQYF
>few|TRBV11-2|.|TRBJ2-7
TGTGCCAGCAGCTTAGGTTACGGTAGCTCCTACGAGCAGTACTTC
CASSLGYGSSYEQYF
>.|TRBV4-1|TRBD2|TRBJ2-2
TGCGCCAGCAGCTTTCAACTAGCGGGCGACACCGGGGAGCTGTTTTTT
CASSFQLAGDTGELFF
>.|TRBV20-1|.|TRBJ2-5
TGCAGTGCTTCAGAGGGGGGTCGGGACCAAGAGACCCAGTACTTC
CSASEGGRDQETQYF
>.|TRBV7-2|TRBD2|TRBJ2-3
TGTGCCAGCAGCTCACCACTAGCGCTGAGCACAGATACGCAGTATTTT
CASSSPLALSTDTQYF
>.|TRBV10-3|.|TRBJ2-5
TGTGCCATCAGTGAGGGAGGCCCTCAAGAGACCCAGTACTTC
CAISEGGPQETQYF
>.|TRBV27|TRBD2|TRBJ2-7
TGTGCCAGCAGTTTAGCGGGGGTATCCTACGAGCAGTACTTC
CASSLAGVSYEQYF
>.|TRBV9|.|TRBJ1-1
TGTGCCAGCAGCCCCAGGGTGCAGAACACTGAAGCTTTCTTT
CASSPRVQNTEAFF
>.|TRBV27|.|TRBJ2-5
TGTGCCAGCAGTCTATTCCCAGGGGCCGTGGAGACCCAGTACTTC
CASSLFPGAVETQYF
>.|TRBV14|TRBD1|TRBJ1-1
TGTGCCAGCAGCTGGGGACAGGGGTTTTCTGAAGCTTTCTTT
CASSWGQGFSEAFF
>.|TRBV27|.|TRBJ1-1
TGTGCCAGCAGGCCGGATACAATGAACACTGAAGCTTTCTTT
CASRPDTMNTEAFF
>.|TRBV2|.|TRBJ1-2
TGTGCCAGCCTCTGGACACCGGCCACTAACTATGGCTACACCTTC
CASLWTPATNYGYTF
>.|TRBV24-1|.|TRBJ2-1
TGTGCCACCAGTGACGCCGGCGCTAACAATGAGCAGTTCTTC
CATSDAGANNEQFF